The clone carrying this T cell receptor (beta chain) was observed many times. Its target is unknown. Ophthalmopathy patients had moderate-to-severe active disease, CAS ≥3, NOSPECS ≥4, and disease duration under 3 months. Patients were excluded because of uncontrolled infection, other autoimmune disease, pregnancy or lactation. CDR3 size: 15 residues. Trimming pared 5 bases from V and 2 bases from J, leaving 15 bases between. It was RNA transcripts that yielded the amplified TCR beta CDR3 regions. HTBI primers were employed in a first-round RT-PCR of the TCR CDR3. TCRdb reprocessed the multiplex PCR reads with MiXCR, giving one entry per CDR3 protein. In the table there are fewer than 250,000 distinct CDR3 sequences, over 20% of which are singletons. This entry is derived from a study of T cells in Graves' hyperthyroidism and ophthalmopathy. Study findings and constraints: Most expanded thyroid clonotypes above 0.001 recurred in blood.

The chain recombines TRBV12-3 or TRBV12-4 with TRBJ2-5; maybe TRBD1 (5 bases). Sequencing input: blood. This TCR derives from a woman between 40 and 55 years old with Graves' ophthalmopathy. The CDR3 DNA reads as TGTGCCAGCAGTCCCCTCGACAGCGTTCAAGAGACCCAGTACTTC. This codes for CASSPLDSVQETQYF.